The 18 T cell receptor beta chains reported below all come from one sample, sequenced in a study of blood T cell repertoires in COVID-19 (TCRdb year 2020). Library construction relied on the immunoSEQ multiplex PCR assay. TCRdb took this table from immuneACCESS and kept in-frame rearrangements with V and J called. Such tables lack part of the clones; where checked against another copy, unresolved V genes explain under half of the gap, and the rest is unexplained. This sample holds about 57,000 clones; about four fifths were observed only once. Of the sample, 3% to 4.5% is held by the ten largest clones. Material for sequencing was PBMCs or T cells enriched from blood (not recorded which). The receptors shown here come from a woman aged 40 to 50 with acute COVID-19.

This chain uses TRBV5-1 with TRBJ2-5; 11 bases are a match to TRBD2. The CDR3 consists of 15 residues. The germline gives CDR1 SGHRS, CDR2 YFSETQ. V trimming: 4 bases; J trimming: 7 bases; junction bases outside the gene matches: 9. In DNA form, the CDR3 reads TGCGCCAGCAGCCCAGAACTAGCGGGGGCAGGGACCCAGTACTTC. This encodes CASSPELAGAGTQYF.

The chain joins TRBV24-1 to TRBJ2-1; maybe TRBD1 (6 bases). CDR1 is KGHDR and CDR2 is SFDVKD in the germline V gene. Trimming took 7 bases from V and 6 from J, leaving 15 bases between them. This CDR3 is 14 amino acids long. This CDR3 is CATSATGFTNEQFF. The CDR3 DNA follows: TGTGCCACCAGCGCAACAGGGTTTACCAATGAGCAGTTCTTC.

The chain couples TRBV3-1 (or the pseudogene TRBV3-2) to TRBJ2-1; 13 bases are shared with TRBD2. This CDR3 comprises 17 residues. V gave up 0 bases and J gave up 7 bases; unmatched junction bases: 6. The germline gives CDR1 LGHDT, CDR2 YNNKEL (reference sequence). CDR3: CASSQDTPGLAGNEQFF. The CDR3 DNA sequence: TGTGCCAGCAGCCAAGATACTCCGGGACTAGCGGGGAATGAGCAGTTCTTC.

This clone was detected a few times. The J gene is TRBJ2-2, the V gene TRBV10-2; 8 bases are shared with TRBD1. The CDR3 runs to 14 residues. After removal of 7 bases from V and 4 bases from J, the junction contained 5 bases not matched to a gene. Germline V gene lookup returns CDR1 WSHSY and CDR2 SAAADI. The CDR3 sequence: CASTGDRSTGELFF. The CDR3 DNA is TGCGCCAGCACTGGGGACAGGAGCACCGGGGAGCTGTTTTTT.

The chain joins TRBV7-9 to TRBJ2-1, with 7 positions matching TRBD1. Germline assignment: CDR1 SEHNR and CDR2 FQNEAQ (reference sequence). Trimming took 5 bases from V and 2 from J; bases not matched to a gene: 6. The CDR3 runs 15 residues. The CDR3 nucleotides read TGTGCCAGCAGCCGCTGGGACAGCCCCTACAATGAGCAGTTCTTC. Amino acid sequence: CASSRWDSPYNEQFF.

The V and J genes are TRBV9 and TRBJ2-1, with 14 bases fitting TRBD2. Trimming took 4 bases from V and 7 from J; bases not matched to a gene: 13. Germline CDR1 reads SGDLS; CDR2 reads YYNGEE. CDR3 length: 18 residues. CDR3 amino acids: CASSPLTGTSGRRNEQFF. The CDR3 DNA reads as TGTGCCAGCAGCCCCTTAACCGGGACTAGCGGGAGAAGGAATGAGCAGTTCTTC.

In this sample, this clone turned up a few times. V usage is TRBV9 and J usage is TRBJ2-1, with 7 bases fitting TRBD1. CDR3 length equals 12 residues. J was trimmed by 12 bases and V by 2 bases; bases with no gene match: 5. CDR1 and CDR2 from the germline V gene are SGDLS and YYNGEE. CDR3 amino acids: CASSVSTGAQFF. The CDR3 nucleotides are TGTGCCAGCAGCGTCAGTACAGGGGCGCAGTTCTTC.

Only a few counts were recorded for this clone. The chain carries TRBV6-5 and TRBJ1-1, with 7 bases identical to TRBD1. There are 15 residues in the CDR3. After removal of 6 bases from V and 1 base from J, the junction contained 8 bases not matched to a gene. The V gene's germline CDR1 is MNHEY and CDR2 SVGAGI. Written as DNA, the CDR3 is TGTGCCAGCAGATGGGACAGCCTGGCGAACACTGAAGCTTTCTTT. Amino acid sequence: CASRWDSLANTEAFF.

V and J are TRBV28 and TRBJ2-3; the match to TRBD1 covers 7 bases. The germline V gene has CDR1 MDHEN and CDR2 SYDVKM. This CDR3 is 13 amino acids long. After removal of 2 bases from V and 4 bases from J, the junction contained 0 bases not matched to a gene. The CDR3 DNA is TGTGCCAGCAGTTTACAGGGGGCAGATACGCAGTATTTT. Protein: CASSLQGADTQYF.

The chain links TRBV10-3 to TRBJ2-7; 7 bases match TRBD1. In germline, CDR1 is ENHRY, CDR2 SYGVKD. This CDR3 comprises 16 residues. V trimming: 2 bases; J trimming: 4 bases; junction bases outside the gene matches: 11. The CDR3: CAISETLRQGRYEQYF. CDR3 DNA sequence: TGTGCCATCAGTGAGACACTTAGACAGGGTCGGTACGAGCAGTACTTC.

The count of this clone is one. V usage is TRBV3-1 (or the pseudogene TRBV3-2) and J usage is TRBJ2-7; TRBD2 matches 10 bases. The length of the CDR3 is 16 residues. Germline CDR1 is LGHDT and CDR2 is YNNKEL (reference sequence). V was pared by 0 bases and J by 9 bases, with 11 bases of the junction left unmatched. The CDR3 loop is CASSQDRSGRPRGQYF. As DNA, the CDR3 is TGTGCCAGCAGCCAAGATCGTAGCGGGAGGCCTCGTGGGCAGTACTTC.

The J gene is TRBJ1-1, the V gene TRBV3-1 (or the pseudogene TRBV3-2); TRBD1 is a possible D gene (5 bases). Germline values: CDR1 LGHDT, CDR2 YNNKEL (reference sequence). The V gene lost 5 bases and the J gene lost 7 bases, with 17 bases spanning the gap. CDR3 length equals 14 residues. The CDR3: CASSYYLIGGEAFF. In DNA, the CDR3 is TGTGCCAGCAGCTACTACCTCATCGGGGGTGAAGCTTTCTTT.

The CDR3 DNA follows: TGTGCCAGCAGCTTGGATGGCAATTCACCCCTCCACTTT. It encodes CASSLDGNSPLHF. The chain recombines TRBV5-4 with TRBJ1-6, with D unresolved. CDR3 length: 13 amino acids. Germline-derived CDR1 and CDR2 are SGHNT and YYREEE (reference sequence). Trimming removed 0 bases at V and 7 bases at J, with 5 bases between.

A few counts support this clone. For the CDR3, the DNA is TGTGCCAGTAGTCAACTTGGACAGGGTGGCAATCAGCCCCAGCATTTT. Translated: CASSQLGQGGNQPQHF. The V gene is TRBV19, the J gene TRBJ1-5; TRBD1 agrees at 8 bases. The V gene end was trimmed by 5 bases and the J gene end by 2 bases; junction bases not matched to a gene: 8. This CDR3 is built from 16 residues. Germline assignment: CDR1 LNHDA and CDR2 SQIVND (reference sequence).

CDR3 in DNA: TGTGCCACCAGTGACGGACAGGGTAGTTCCTACAATGAGCAGTTCTTC. The encoded protein is CATSDGQGSSYNEQFF. The chain combines TRBV24-1 with TRBJ2-1, with TRBD1 identical over 8 bases. The ends lost 4 bases at V and 1 base at J; junction bases unmatched: 5. This CDR3 spans 16 amino acids. CDR1 is KGHDR, CDR2 SFDVKD, per germline.

This clone was seen a single time. The J gene is TRBJ1-4, the V gene TRBV7-9; 7 bases fit TRBD1. Germline lookup yields CDR1 SEHNR and CDR2 FQNEAQ (reference sequence). J gave up 5 bases and V 3 bases, and 3 bases lay outside the gene matches. The CDR3 sequence is 14 residues long. CDR3 DNA: TGTGCCAGCAGCTTGGGACAGCTGAATGAAAAACTGTTTTTT. Amino acid sequence: CASSLGQLNEKLFF. The whole variable domain, remainder taken from reference TRBV7-9 and TRBJ1-4, is DTGVSQNPRHKITKRGQNVTFRCDPISEHNRLYWYRQTLGQGPEFLTYFQNEAQLEKSRLLSDRFSAERPKGSFSTLEIQRTEQGDSAMYLCASSLGQLNEKLFFGSGTQLSVL.

V usage is TRBV28 and J usage is TRBJ2-1; D might be TRBD2 (6 bases). This CDR3 has 16 residues. Deletions cut 3 bases from V and 9 bases from J, with 21 bases between. Germline assignment: CDR1 MDHEN and CDR2 SYDVKM. This chain's CDR3 is CASSFSGGSMDTEQFF. Written as DNA, the CDR3 is TGTGCCAGCAGTTTTAGTGGGGGGTCTATGGATACTGAGCAGTTCTTC.

The rearrangement uses TRBV7-3 and TRBJ2-5, with D perhaps matching TRBD1 (5 bases). The germline V gene has CDR1 SGHTA and CDR2 FQGTGA. V was pared by 5 bases and J by 5 bases, with 12 bases between. CDR3 length: 13 residues. As DNA, the CDR3 is TGTGCCAGCAGCACGACAGTTTGGGAGACCCAGTACTTC. Its translation: CASSTTVWETQYF.